This record covers a single TCR beta chain. The antigen is not known. Those who served as multiple sclerosis controls were treatment-naive patients with stable or active relapsing-remitting disease. CD8+ and CD4+ T cells were negatively isolated; TEMRA cells were FACS-enriched. Reverse transcription used about 0.45 to 1 ug RNA and random hexamers. It was immunoSEQ multiplex PCR that amplified TCR beta CDR3 across 54 Vbeta and 13 Jbeta. TCRdb re-analysed the immunoSEQ multiplex PCR reads in MiXCR, keeping a single row per CDR3 protein. Of 150,000 to 250,000 distinct CDR3 sequences in the sample, about 96% were seen once. The CDR3 consists of 14 residues. In germline, CDR1 is KGHDR, CDR2 SFDVKD. The V and J ends lost 5 bases and 5 bases, in that order; junction bases with no gene match: 8. The data stem from a study of CD8 T cells in Susac syndrome. Regarding the study as a whole: The study conceded that relatively few individuals underwent its TCR sequencing and HLA analysis.

The chain links TRBV24-1 to TRBJ2-7, with 7 nucleotides matching TRBD1. The sample consisted of CD4+ T cells from PBMCs. This receptor was identified in a human donor with multiple sclerosis. CDR3 region: CATSGVDRSDEQYF. The CDR3 coding sequence is TGTGCCACCAGTGGGGTGGACAGGTCTGACGAGCAGTACTTC.